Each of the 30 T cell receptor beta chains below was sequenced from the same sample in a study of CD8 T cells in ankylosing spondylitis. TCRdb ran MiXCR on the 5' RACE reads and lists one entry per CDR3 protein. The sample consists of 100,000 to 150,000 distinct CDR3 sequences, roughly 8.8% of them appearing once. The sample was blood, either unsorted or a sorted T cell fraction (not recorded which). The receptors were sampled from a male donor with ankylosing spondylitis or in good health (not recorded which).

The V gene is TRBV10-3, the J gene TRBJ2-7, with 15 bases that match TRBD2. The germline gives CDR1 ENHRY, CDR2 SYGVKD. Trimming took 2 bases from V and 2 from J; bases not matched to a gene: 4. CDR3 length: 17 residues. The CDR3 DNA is TGTGCCATCAGTGAGCCTTGGACTAGCGGGAGGGCCTACGAGCAGTACTTC. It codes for CAISEPWTSGRAYEQYF.

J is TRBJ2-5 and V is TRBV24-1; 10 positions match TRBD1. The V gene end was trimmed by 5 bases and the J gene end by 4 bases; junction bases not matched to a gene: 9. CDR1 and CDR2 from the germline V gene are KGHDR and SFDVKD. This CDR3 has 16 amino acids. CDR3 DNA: TGTGCCACCAGTGCTCTCCCGGGACAGGGGTTAGAGACCCAGTACTTC. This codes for CATSALPGQGLETQYF.

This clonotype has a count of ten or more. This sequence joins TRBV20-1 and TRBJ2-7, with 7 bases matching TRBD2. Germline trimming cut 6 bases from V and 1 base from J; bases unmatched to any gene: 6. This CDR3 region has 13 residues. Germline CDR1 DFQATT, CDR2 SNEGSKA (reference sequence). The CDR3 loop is CSAEIAGSYEQYF. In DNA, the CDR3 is TGCAGTGCGGAAATAGCGGGTTCCTACGAGCAGTACTTC.

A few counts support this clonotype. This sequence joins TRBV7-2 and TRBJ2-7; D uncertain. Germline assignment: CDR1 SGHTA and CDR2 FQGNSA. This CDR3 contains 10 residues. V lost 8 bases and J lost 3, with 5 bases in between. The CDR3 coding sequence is TGTGCCAGCCCGTGCTACGAGCAGTACTTC. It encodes CASPCYEQYF.

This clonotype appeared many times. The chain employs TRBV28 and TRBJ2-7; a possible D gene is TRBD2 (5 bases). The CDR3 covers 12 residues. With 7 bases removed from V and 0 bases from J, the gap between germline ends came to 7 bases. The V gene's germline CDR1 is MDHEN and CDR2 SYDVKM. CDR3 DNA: TGTGCCAGCAAGACTAACTCCTACGAGCAGTACTTC. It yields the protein CASKTNSYEQYF.

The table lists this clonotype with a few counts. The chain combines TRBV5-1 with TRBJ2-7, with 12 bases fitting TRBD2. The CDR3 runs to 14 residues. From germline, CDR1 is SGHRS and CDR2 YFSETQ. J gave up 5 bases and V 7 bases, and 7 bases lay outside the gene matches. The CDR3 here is CASQTSGSVHEQYF. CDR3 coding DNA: TGCGCCAGCCAGACTAGCGGGAGTGTCCACGAGCAGTACTTC.

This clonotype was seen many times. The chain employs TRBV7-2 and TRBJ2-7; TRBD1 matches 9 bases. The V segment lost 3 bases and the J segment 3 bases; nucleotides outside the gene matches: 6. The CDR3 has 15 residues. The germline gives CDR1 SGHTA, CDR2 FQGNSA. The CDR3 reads CASSLGGTGFYEQYF. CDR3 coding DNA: TGTGCCAGCAGCTTGGGAGGGACAGGGTTCTACGAGCAGTACTTC.

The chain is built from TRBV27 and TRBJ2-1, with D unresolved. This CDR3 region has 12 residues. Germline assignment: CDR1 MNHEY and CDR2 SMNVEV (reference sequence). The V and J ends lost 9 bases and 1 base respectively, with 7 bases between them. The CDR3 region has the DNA TGTGCCAGGGTGTCATCCTACAATGAGCAGTTCTTC. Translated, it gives CARVSSYNEQFF.

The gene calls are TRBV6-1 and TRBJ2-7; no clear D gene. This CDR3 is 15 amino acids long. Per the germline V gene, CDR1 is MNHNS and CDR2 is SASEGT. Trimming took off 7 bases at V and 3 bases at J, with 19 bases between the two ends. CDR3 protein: CASMRPSEDFYEQYF. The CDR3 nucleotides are TGTGCCAGCATGCGGCCGAGTGAGGATTTCTACGAGCAGTACTTC.

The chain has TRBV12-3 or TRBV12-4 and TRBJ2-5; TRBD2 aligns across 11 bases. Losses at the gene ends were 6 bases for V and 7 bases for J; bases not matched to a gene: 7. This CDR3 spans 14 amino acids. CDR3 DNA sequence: TGTGCCAGCAGCCCGACCGGGACTAGCGGGACCCAGTACTTC. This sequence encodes CASSPTGTSGTQYF.

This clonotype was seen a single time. CDR3 amino acids: CSVDTGADNEQFF. CDR3 in DNA: TGCAGCGTTGATACAGGGGCGGACAATGAGCAGTTCTTC. The genes are TRBV29-1 and TRBJ2-1; 7 nucleotides line up with TRBD1. Germline loops: CDR1 SQVTM, CDR2 ANQGSEA. Trimming at V came to 3 bases and at J to 5 bases, leaving 4 bases not matched to a gene. CDR3 length equals 13 residues.

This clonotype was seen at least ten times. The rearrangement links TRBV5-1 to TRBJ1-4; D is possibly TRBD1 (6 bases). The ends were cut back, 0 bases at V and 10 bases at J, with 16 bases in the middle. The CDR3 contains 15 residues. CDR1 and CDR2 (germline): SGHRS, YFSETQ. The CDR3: CASSLEGDTQTKLFF. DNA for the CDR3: TGCGCCAGCAGCTTGGAGGGGGACACCCAGACAAAACTGTTTTTT.

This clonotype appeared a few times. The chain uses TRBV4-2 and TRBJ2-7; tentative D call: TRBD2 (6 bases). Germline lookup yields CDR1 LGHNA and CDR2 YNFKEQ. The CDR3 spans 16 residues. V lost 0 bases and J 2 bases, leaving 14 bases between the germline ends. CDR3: CASSQEGTYGTYEQYF. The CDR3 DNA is TGTGCCAGCAGCCAAGAGGGGACTTACGGGACCTACGAGCAGTACTTC.

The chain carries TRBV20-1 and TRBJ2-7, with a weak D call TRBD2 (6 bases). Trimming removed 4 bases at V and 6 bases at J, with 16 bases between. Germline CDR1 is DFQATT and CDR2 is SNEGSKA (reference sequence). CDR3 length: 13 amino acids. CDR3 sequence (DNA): TGCAGTGCTATTCCCGCCGGACTAAGCGAGCAGTACTTC. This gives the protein CSAIPAGLSEQYF.

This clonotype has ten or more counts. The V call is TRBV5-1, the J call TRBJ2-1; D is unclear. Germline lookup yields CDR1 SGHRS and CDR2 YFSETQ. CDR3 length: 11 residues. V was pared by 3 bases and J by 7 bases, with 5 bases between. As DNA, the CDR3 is TGCGCCAGCAGCTGGGGAAATGAGCAGTTCTTC. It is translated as CASSWGNEQFF.

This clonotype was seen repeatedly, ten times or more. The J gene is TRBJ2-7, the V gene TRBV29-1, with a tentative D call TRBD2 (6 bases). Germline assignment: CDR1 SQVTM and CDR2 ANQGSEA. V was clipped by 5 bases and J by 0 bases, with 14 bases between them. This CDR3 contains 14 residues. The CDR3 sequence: CSVRRGASSYEQYF. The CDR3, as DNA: TGCAGCGTTCGGCGGGGAGCGAGCTCCTACGAGCAGTACTTC.

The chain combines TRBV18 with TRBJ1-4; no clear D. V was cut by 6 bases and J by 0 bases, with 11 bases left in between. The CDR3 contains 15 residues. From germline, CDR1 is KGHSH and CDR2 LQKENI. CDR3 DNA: TGTGCCAGCTCGCTGAACGGTGCAACTAATGAAAAACTGTTTTTT. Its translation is CASSLNGATNEKLFF. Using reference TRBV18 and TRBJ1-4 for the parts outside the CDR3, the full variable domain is NAGVMQNPRHLVRRRGQEARLRCSPMKGHSHVYWYRQLPEEGLKFMVYLQKENIIDESGMPKERFSAEFPKEGPSILRIQQVVRGDSAAYFCASSLNGATNEKLFFGSGTQLSVL.

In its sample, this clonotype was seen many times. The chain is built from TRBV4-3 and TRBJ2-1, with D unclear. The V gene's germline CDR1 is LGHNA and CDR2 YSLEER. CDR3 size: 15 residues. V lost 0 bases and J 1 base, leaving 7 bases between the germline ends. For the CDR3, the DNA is TGCGCCAGCAGCCAAGACCAGGCGTCCTACAATGAGCAGTTCTTC. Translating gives CASSQDQASYNEQFF.

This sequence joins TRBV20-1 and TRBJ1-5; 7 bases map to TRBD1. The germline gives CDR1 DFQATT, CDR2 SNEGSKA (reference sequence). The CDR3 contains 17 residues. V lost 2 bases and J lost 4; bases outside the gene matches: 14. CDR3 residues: CSARPPQGVGGNQPQHF. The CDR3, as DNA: TGCAGTGCTAGACCGCCCCAGGGGGTCGGAGGGAATCAGCCCCAGCATTTT.

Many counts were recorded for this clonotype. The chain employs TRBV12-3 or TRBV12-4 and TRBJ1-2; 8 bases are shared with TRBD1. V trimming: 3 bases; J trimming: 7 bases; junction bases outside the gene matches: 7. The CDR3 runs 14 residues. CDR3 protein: CASSFRQGAFGYTF. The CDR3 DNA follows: TGTGCCAGCAGTTTTCGGCAGGGGGCTTTTGGCTACACCTTC.

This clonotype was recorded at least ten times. Here the CDR3 reads CATSRVKAGLDTDTQYF. CDR3 DNA sequence: TGTGCCACCAGCAGAGTCAAGGCGGGATTGGACACAGATACGCAGTATTTT. The chain has TRBV15 and TRBJ2-3, with D possibly TRBD2 on 6 matching bases. The V gene lost 1 base and the J gene lost 2 bases, with 16 bases spanning the gap. Germline CDR1 LNHNV, CDR2 YYDKDF (reference sequence). The CDR3 covers 17 residues.

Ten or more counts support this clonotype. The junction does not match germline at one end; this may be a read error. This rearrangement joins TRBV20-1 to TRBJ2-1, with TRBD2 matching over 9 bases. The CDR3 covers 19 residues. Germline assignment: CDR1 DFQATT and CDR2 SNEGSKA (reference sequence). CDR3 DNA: TGCAGTGCTGGAGATGACGGGGTACTAGCGGGTTACTCCTACAATGAGCAGTTCTTC. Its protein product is CSAGDDGVLAGYSYNEQFF.

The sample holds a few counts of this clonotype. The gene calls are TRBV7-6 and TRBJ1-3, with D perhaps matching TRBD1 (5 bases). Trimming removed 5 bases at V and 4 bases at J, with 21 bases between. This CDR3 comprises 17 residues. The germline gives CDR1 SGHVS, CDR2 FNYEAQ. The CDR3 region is CASSPIGDGSSGNTIYF. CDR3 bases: TGTGCCAGCAGCCCCATAGGGGACGGCTCCTCGGGAAACACCATATATTTT. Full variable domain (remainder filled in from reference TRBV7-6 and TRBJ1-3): GAGVSQSPRYKVTKRGQDVALRCDPISGHVSLYWYRQALGQGPEFLTYFNYEAQQDKSGLPNDRFSAERPEGSISTLTIQRTEQRDSAMYRCASSPIGDGSSGNTIYFGEGSWLTVV.

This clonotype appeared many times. The CDR3 loop is CASSQAADSGRGYEQFF. The CDR3 DNA is TGCGCCAGCAGCCAAGCGGCGGACAGCGGGCGGGGGTATGAGCAGTTCTTC. The V gene is TRBV4-1, the J gene TRBJ2-1, with a weak D call TRBD2 (7 bases). Germline V CDR1 and CDR2: MGHRA, YSYEKL. The CDR3 extends over 17 amino acids. Trimming stripped 1 base from V and 8 bases from J, with 21 bases between.

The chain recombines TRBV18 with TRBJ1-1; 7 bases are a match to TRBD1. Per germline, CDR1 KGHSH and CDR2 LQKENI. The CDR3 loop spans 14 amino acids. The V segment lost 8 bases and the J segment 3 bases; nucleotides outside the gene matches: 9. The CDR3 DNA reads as TGTGCCAGCATCTGGGGGACAGATGACACTGAAGCTTTCTTT. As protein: CASIWGTDDTEAFF. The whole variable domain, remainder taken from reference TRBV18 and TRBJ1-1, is NAGVMQNPRHLVRRRGQEARLRCSPMKGHSHVYWYRQLPEEGLKFMVYLQKENIIDESGMPKERFSAEFPKEGPSILRIQQVVRGDSAAYFCASIWGTDDTEAFFGQGTRLTVV.

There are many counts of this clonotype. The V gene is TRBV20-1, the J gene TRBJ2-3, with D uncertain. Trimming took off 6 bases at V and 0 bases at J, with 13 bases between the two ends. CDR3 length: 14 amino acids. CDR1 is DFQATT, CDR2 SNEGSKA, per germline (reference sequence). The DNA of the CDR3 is TGCAGTGCCCCGGTGCAGAAAAGCACAGATACGCAGTATTTT. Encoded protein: CSAPVQKSTDTQYF.

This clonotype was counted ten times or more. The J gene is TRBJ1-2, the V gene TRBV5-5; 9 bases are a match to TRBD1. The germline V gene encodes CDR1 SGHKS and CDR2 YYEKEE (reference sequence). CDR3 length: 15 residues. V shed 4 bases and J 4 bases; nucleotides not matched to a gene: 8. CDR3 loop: CASSEQGAGGYGYTF. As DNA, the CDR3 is TGTGCCAGCAGCGAACAGGGGGCAGGCGGCTATGGCTACACCTTC.

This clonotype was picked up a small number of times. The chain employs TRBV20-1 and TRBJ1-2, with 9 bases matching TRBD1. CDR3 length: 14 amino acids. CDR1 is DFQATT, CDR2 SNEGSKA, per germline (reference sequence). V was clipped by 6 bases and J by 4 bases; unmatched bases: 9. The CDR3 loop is CSADPGQGFYGYTF. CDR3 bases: TGCAGTGCGGACCCGGGACAGGGATTCTATGGCTACACCTTC.

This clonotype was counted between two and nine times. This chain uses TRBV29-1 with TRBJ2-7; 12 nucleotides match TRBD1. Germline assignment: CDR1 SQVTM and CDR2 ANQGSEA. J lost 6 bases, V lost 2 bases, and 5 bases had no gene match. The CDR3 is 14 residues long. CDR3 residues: CSVELGTGGAEQYF. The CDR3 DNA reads TGCAGCGTTGAACTAGGGACAGGGGGCGCCGAGCAGTACTTC.

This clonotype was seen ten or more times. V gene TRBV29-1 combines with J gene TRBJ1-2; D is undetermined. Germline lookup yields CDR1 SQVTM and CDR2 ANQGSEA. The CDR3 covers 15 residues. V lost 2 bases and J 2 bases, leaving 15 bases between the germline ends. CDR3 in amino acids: CSVEKAVRTNYGYTF. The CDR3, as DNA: TGCAGCGTTGAAAAGGCCGTCAGAACCAACTATGGCTACACCTTC. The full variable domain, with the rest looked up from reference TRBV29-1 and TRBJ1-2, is SAVISQKPSRDICQRGTSLTIQCQVDSQVTMMFWYRQQPGQSLTLIATANQGSEATYESGFVIDKFPISRPNLTFSTLTVSNMSPEDSSIYLCSVEKAVRTNYGYTFGSGTRLTVV.